The following is a TCR beta chain sequence with its context. This sample is drawn from a study of control samples from healthy donors and cancer patients. Here immunoSEQ multiplex PCR was the method, and the copy in TCRdb shows in-frame clones only, minus some. Counted here are about 96,000 clones, roughly 93% occurring once; the ten biggest clones make up 8%. Source material: blood. The TCR sequence derives from a man aged 18 to 30 in good health.

The CDR3 bases are TGTGCCAGCAGGTATACCCCGGGACATGAAGCTTTCTTT. This encodes CASRYTPGHEAFF. The chain couples TRBV11-2 to TRBJ1-1, with D perhaps TRBD1 (6 bases). CDR3 length equals 13 residues. The V and J ends lost 6 bases and 7 bases respectively, with 15 bases between them. Looked up from germline, CDR1 is SGHAT and CDR2 is FQNNGV.